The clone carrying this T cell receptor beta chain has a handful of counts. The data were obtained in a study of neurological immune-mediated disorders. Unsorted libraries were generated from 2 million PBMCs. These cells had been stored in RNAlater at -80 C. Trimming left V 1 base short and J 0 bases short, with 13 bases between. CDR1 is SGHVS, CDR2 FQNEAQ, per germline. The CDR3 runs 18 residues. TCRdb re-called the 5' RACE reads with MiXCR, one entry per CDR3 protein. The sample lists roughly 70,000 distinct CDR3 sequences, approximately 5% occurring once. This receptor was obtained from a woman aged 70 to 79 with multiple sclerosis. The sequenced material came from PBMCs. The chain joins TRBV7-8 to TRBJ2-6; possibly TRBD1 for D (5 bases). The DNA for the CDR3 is TGTGCCAGCAGCTTAGTTAGACAGAGCCCCTCTGGGGCCAACGTCCTGACTTTC. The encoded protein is CASSLVRQSPSGANVLTF.